Detailed here is one T cell receptor beta chain. Its antigen is currently unknown. The PCR ran on 60 Vbeta and 13 Jbeta primers. Original handling: Later reanalysis found 75 million to 100 million unique TCR beta chains, about 10 million of them shared. The table came from immunoSEQ multiplex PCR; TCRdb's copy has only in-frame clones and leaves some out. V and J calls and clone size follow that table, whereas D and trimming were derived from the DNA. The sample records about 94,000 clones, around 66% being singletons. This sample stems from a study of cytomegalovirus exposure and HLA in healthy donors. Study outcomes and limitations: Most subjects had HLA-A and HLA-B alleles reportedly predicted accurately by TCR beta sequences. Later analysis placed DRB1 highest and HLA-C lowest in TCR association rates, which differed by HLA locus. Among CMV-associated TCR beta chains, most appeared HLA-restricted in a later analysis.

CDR3 size: 15 residues. The V and J ends lost 2 bases and 7 bases, in that order; junction bases with no gene match: 10. Germline-derived CDR1 and CDR2 are MNHEY and SMNVEV (reference sequence). This TCR was recovered from a man aged 25 to 45 in good health and CMV-seronegative. The V call is TRBV27, the J call TRBJ2-5; 7 nucleotides agree with TRBD1. The sequenced sample consisted of PBMCs. CDR3 sequence (DNA): TGTGCCAGCAGTTTAGGGGCAGGGGGTATGGGGACCCAGTACTTC. Translated: CASSLGAGGMGTQYF.